This entry lists 27 T cell receptor beta chains sequenced from one sample in a study of Ad26.COV2.S vaccination and SARS-CoV-2 variants (dated by TCRdb to about 2021). The sample's treatment or condition label is to be understood as: over 15 received Ad26.COV2.S at low or high dose, single or two shots; a few received placebo; per-sample allocation not given. For vaccine and placebo recipients, repertoires were sequenced using samples collected on day 63 after the first injection. The method behind the library was the immunoSEQ multiplex PCR assay. Drawn from immuneACCESS, this table holds only the in-frame rearrangements with V and J called that TCRdb kept. Clones are partly lost; checked studies trace under half to an unresolved V gene and leave the rest unexplained. This sample lists roughly 350,000 clones; approximately 90% were detected once. Roughly 4.8% of the sample belongs to the ten largest clones.

Sequencing was performed on peripheral blood, taken in a trial of Ad26.COV2.S vaccine versus placebo. The receptors here all came from a person aged 18-65 years who received the Ad26.COV2.S COVID-19 vaccine or a placebo.

This chain uses TRBV15 with TRBJ2-3; D not certain. The germline CDR1 and CDR2 sequences are LNHNV and YYDKDF (reference sequence). The CDR3 spans 14 residues. Trimming took 5 bases from V and 5 from J, leaving 14 bases between them. CDR3 sequence reads: CATSGRIDGDTQYF. CDR3 sequence (DNA): TGTGCCACCAGCGGAAGGATCGATGGAGATACGCAGTATTTT.

The J gene is TRBJ2-4, the V gene TRBV3-1 (or the pseudogene TRBV3-2), with D possibly TRBD2 on 5 matching bases. Germline V lookup: CDR1 LGHDT, CDR2 YNNKEL (reference sequence). V was shortened by 4 bases and J by 0 bases, with 16 bases between the two germline ends. The CDR3 contains 17 residues. The CDR3 nucleotides are TGTGCCAGCAGCCCCATCCCGGGGATCCTAGCCAAAAACATTCAGTACTTC. It translates to CASSPIPGILAKNIQYF.

The chain couples TRBV11-2 to TRBJ2-5, with D possibly being TRBD1 or TRBD2 (5 bases each). The CDR3 consists of 15 residues. The V end was cut by 2 bases, the J end by 1 base, with 11 bases between. CDR1 and CDR2 from the germline V gene are SGHAT and FQNNGV. This chain's CDR3 is CASSLNRDGQETQYF. DNA for the CDR3: TGTGCCAGCAGCTTAAACCGGGACGGCCAAGAGACCCAGTACTTC.

The chain carries TRBV15 and TRBJ2-2; D tentatively reads TRBD1 or TRBD2 (7 bases each). The V end was cut by 4 bases, the J end by 0 bases, with 18 bases between. The CDR3 consists of 18 residues. Germline V gene sequence: CDR1 LNHNV, CDR2 YYDKDF (reference sequence). The CDR3 nucleotides are TGTGCCACCAGCACTCAGAGCGGGGACAGCGCGAACACCGGGGAGCTGTTTTTT. Translating it yields CATSTQSGDSANTGELFF.

This chain joins TRBV19 and TRBJ2-1; D possibly corresponds to TRBD1 (5 bases). V dropped 5 bases and J dropped 2 bases, with 22 bases sitting between them. CDR3 length: 18 amino acids. The germline CDR1 and CDR2 sequences are LNHDA and SQIVND (reference sequence). As DNA, the CDR3 is TGTGCCAGTAGTTCGCATAGGGCCGACAGTAAGGCCTACAATGAGCAGTTCTTC. It specifies CASSSHRADSKAYNEQFF.

The J gene is TRBJ1-2, the V gene TRBV4-2; no firm D call. The CDR3 sequence is 14 residues long. The V and J ends lost 4 bases and 6 bases respectively, with 15 bases between them. Germline assignment: CDR1 LGHNA and CDR2 YNFKEQ. The CDR3 nucleotides are TGTGCCAGCAGCCCGGAGGGCAGAATCAATGGCTACACCTTC. Translation: CASSPEGRINGYTF.

The chain recombines TRBV5-1 with TRBJ1-1; 10 positions agree with TRBD1. The CDR3 sequence is 15 residues long. With 0 bases clipped from V and 5 bases from J, the junction kept 4 bases outside the gene matches. Germline values: CDR1 SGHRS, CDR2 YFSETQ. CDR3 residues: CASSLAGTGVTEAFF. Written as DNA, the CDR3 is TGCGCCAGCAGCTTGGCCGGGACAGGGGTGACTGAAGCTTTCTTT.

The V and J genes are TRBV15 and TRBJ1-3, with D possibly being TRBD1 (6 bases). This CDR3 is 15 amino acids long. Deletions cut 5 bases from V and 4 bases from J, with 15 bases between. CDR1 LNHNV and CDR2 YYDKDF come from the germline V gene (reference sequence). This chain's CDR3 is CATSSQGIEGNTIYF. Written as DNA, the CDR3 is TGTGCCACCAGCTCCCAGGGGATCGAGGGAAACACCATATATTTT.

The chain uses TRBV29-1 and TRBJ2-1; 9 bases align to TRBD1. V trimming: 2 bases; J trimming: 8 bases; junction bases outside the gene matches: 7. This CDR3 region has 14 residues. Per germline, CDR1 SQVTM and CDR2 ANQGSEA. CDR3 DNA: TGCAGCGTTGAAAACAGGGGGCGTCGGGATGAGCAGTTCTTC. Its translation is CSVENRGRRDEQFF.

The chain couples TRBV5-4 to TRBJ2-7; 7 bases are a match to TRBD1. Per the germline V gene, CDR1 is SGHNT and CDR2 is YYREEE (reference sequence). CDR3 length: 14 residues. The ends lost 1 base at V and 2 bases at J; junction bases unmatched: 3. The CDR3 sequence is CASSLMTGPYEQYF. For the CDR3, the DNA is TGTGCCAGCAGCTTGATGACAGGGCCCTACGAGCAGTACTTC.

The CDR3 loop is CASSEASGTATANVLTF. The CDR3 nucleotides read TGTGCCAGCAGTGAAGCAAGCGGGACAGCTACCGCCAACGTCCTGACTTTC. V is TRBV2 and J is TRBJ2-6; D is possibly TRBD1 or TRBD2 (7 bases each). CDR3 length: 17 amino acids. CDR1 is SNHLY, CDR2 FYNNEI, per germline. V dropped 0 bases and J dropped 7 bases, with 16 bases sitting between them.

The V call is TRBV7-9, the J call TRBJ2-5; 9 bases agree with TRBD1. CDR3 length equals 14 residues. Germline V lookup: CDR1 SEHNR, CDR2 FQNEAQ (reference sequence). The trim removed 10 bases at V and 7 bases at J, leaving 13 bases unmatched. CDR3 nucleotides: TGTGCCACCTGGGACAGGGAAGTATTCGGGACCCAGTACTTC. It translates to CATWDREVFGTQYF.

The V call is TRBV7-9, the J call TRBJ2-6; D is undetermined. The germline CDR1 and CDR2 sequences are SEHNR and FQNEAQ (reference sequence). The CDR3 covers 15 residues. V gave up 2 bases and J gave up 0 bases, with 5 bases separating them. CDR3 in amino acids: CASSLSVSGANVLTF. The CDR3 DNA reads TGTGCCAGCAGCTTAAGTGTCTCTGGGGCCAACGTCCTGACTTTC.

The V gene is TRBV28, the J gene TRBJ2-7; a weak D match, TRBD2 (5 bases). V lost 5 bases and J lost 5, with 19 bases in between. Germline CDR1 and CDR2: MDHEN and SYDVKM. The CDR3 is 15 residues long. The CDR3 nucleotides are TGTGCCAGCAGTAAGTTCCTAGCCGATACTAACGAGCAGTACTTC. Its translation: CASSKFLADTNEQYF.

This rearrangement joins TRBV5-4 to TRBJ1-1, with TRBD1 matching over 9 bases. CDR3 length: 15 residues. Germline assignment: CDR1 SGHNT and CDR2 YYREEE (reference sequence). The trim removed 4 bases at V and 3 bases at J, leaving 7 bases unmatched. This chain's CDR3 is CASSRPTGGDTEAFF. The CDR3 coding sequence is TGTGCCAGCAGCCGACCGACAGGGGGTGACACTGAAGCTTTCTTT. The complete variable domain, with remaining parts taken from reference TRBV5-4 and TRBJ1-1, reads ETGVTQSPTHLIKTRGQQVTLRCSSQSGHNTVSWYQQALGQGPQFIFQYYREEENGRGNFPPRFSGLQFPNYSSELNVNALELDDSALYLCASSRPTGGDTEAFFGQGTRLTVV.

This chain connects TRBV5-4 to TRBJ2-1; 8 bases line up with TRBD1. V lost 3 bases, J lost 7 bases, and 9 bases stayed unmatched. Germline assignment: CDR1 SGHNT and CDR2 YYREEE (reference sequence). This CDR3 spans 15 amino acids. The CDR3, as DNA: TGTGCCAGCAGCTCGGAGACAGGGGTGATGAATGAGCAGTTCTTC. Encoded protein: CASSSETGVMNEQFF.

The V call is TRBV30, the J call TRBJ1-1; maybe TRBD1 (6 bases). V dropped 4 bases and J dropped 1 base, with 7 bases sitting between them. Germline V gene lookup returns CDR1 GTSNPN and CDR2 SVGIG (reference sequence). CDR3 length: 12 residues. CDR3 sequence: CAWNRENTEAFF. The CDR3 region has the DNA TGTGCCTGGAACAGGGAGAACACTGAAGCTTTCTTT.

The chain employs TRBV30 and TRBJ1-4, with a tentative D call TRBD1 (6 bases). CDR1 is GTSNPN, CDR2 SVGIG, per germline (reference sequence). V was cut by 2 bases and J by 5 bases, with 12 bases left in between. The CDR3 has 14 amino acids. The CDR3 loop is CAWSPTGGNEKLFF. The CDR3, as DNA: TGTGCCTGGAGTCCGACAGGTGGGAATGAAAAACTGTTTTTT.

The gene calls are TRBV7-9 and TRBJ1-6; D is ambiguous. V lost 5 bases and J lost 5, with 10 bases in between. CDR1 is SEHNR and CDR2 is FQNEAQ in the germline V gene (reference sequence). The CDR3 loop spans 14 amino acids. The CDR3, as DNA: TGTGCCAGCAGCCCCCCCGCCAATAATTCACCCCTCCACTTT. Its protein is CASSPPANNSPLHF.

The chain has TRBV7-9 and TRBJ2-7, with D maybe TRBD2 (6 bases). There are 15 residues in the CDR3. Germline lookup yields CDR1 SEHNR and CDR2 FQNEAQ (reference sequence). V lost 0 bases, J lost 4 bases, and 13 bases lay in between. The CDR3 region is CASSLAVGSWYEQYF. The CDR3 nucleotides are TGTGCCAGCAGCTTAGCGGTCGGGAGCTGGTACGAGCAGTACTTC.

The rearrangement uses TRBV5-1 and TRBJ1-1; D gene unclear. V gave up 0 bases and J gave up 1 base, with 7 bases separating them. Per germline, CDR1 SGHRS and CDR2 YFSETQ. The CDR3 extends over 14 amino acids. The CDR3 DNA is TGCGCCAGCAGCTTGGCCCTATCGAACACTGAAGCTTTCTTT. The encoded protein is CASSLALSNTEAFF.

V gene TRBV7-9 combines with J gene TRBJ2-7, with D tentatively TRBD2 (6 bases). The CDR3 extends over 14 amino acids. Germline assignment: CDR1 SEHNR and CDR2 FQNEAQ (reference sequence). The V gene lost 2 bases and the J gene lost 2 bases, with 10 bases spanning the gap. CDR3 residues: CASSLYGGTYEQYF. CDR3 bases: TGTGCCAGCAGCTTATATGGCGGGACCTACGAGCAGTACTTC.

The genes are TRBV19 and TRBJ2-1; TRBD2 aligns across 14 bases. V trimming: 5 bases; J trimming: 8 bases; junction bases outside the gene matches: 5. The CDR3 covers 15 residues. The V gene's germline CDR1 is LNHDA and CDR2 SQIVND (reference sequence). The CDR3 DNA follows: TGTGCCAGTAGTTCCCGACTAGCGGGAGGGTATGAGCAGTTCTTC. Protein product: CASSSRLAGGYEQFF.

The rearrangement uses TRBV10-3 and TRBJ2-2; TRBD2 is a possible D gene (7 bases). The germline V gene encodes CDR1 ENHRY and CDR2 SYGVKD. This CDR3 is 15 amino acids long. Trimming left V 6 bases short and J 0 bases short, with 11 bases between. The CDR3 region is CAIRPGGPNTGELFF. DNA for the CDR3: TGTGCCATCAGACCCGGGGGGCCGAACACCGGGGAGCTGTTTTTT.

The chain employs TRBV18 and TRBJ2-1; TRBD1 or TRBD2 may be the D gene (5 bases each). Germline V gene sequence: CDR1 KGHSH, CDR2 LQKENI. The germline V and J ends were trimmed by 0 bases and 3 bases, with 15 bases remaining between them. CDR3 length: 17 residues. The CDR3, as DNA: TGTGCCAGCTCACCACCCGTCCGGGGCCACGGCTACAATGAGCAGTTCTTC. It is translated as CASSPPVRGHGYNEQFF. The full variable domain, completed using reference TRBV18 and TRBJ2-1, is NAGVMQNPRHLVRRRGQEARLRCSPMKGHSHVYWYRQLPEEGLKFMVYLQKENIIDESGMPKERFSAEFPKEGPSILRIQQVVRGDSAAYFCASSPPVRGHGYNEQFFGPGTRLTVL.

The gene calls are TRBV19 and TRBJ2-1; D call uncertain. CDR3 length equals 15 residues. Trimming pared 6 bases from V and 3 bases from J, leaving 15 bases between. The germline V gene has CDR1 LNHDA and CDR2 SQIVND (reference sequence). CDR3 sequence (DNA): TGTGCCAGTAGCCCTGACACTCCACACTACAATGAGCAGTTCTTC. The encoded protein is CASSPDTPHYNEQFF.

The rearrangement uses TRBV30 and TRBJ2-7; D ambiguous. The CDR3 covers 13 residues. The germline V gene has CDR1 GTSNPN and CDR2 SVGIG (reference sequence). V was trimmed by 1 base and J by 5 bases, leaving 12 bases between them. The CDR3 region has the DNA TGTGCCTGGAGTGATGGGCAGATCCACGAGCAGTACTTC. Its protein is CAWSDGQIHEQYF.